The 3 T cell receptor beta chains below were found in one sample sequenced in a study of OX40 agonist ivuxolimab in advanced cancers. The assay was immunoSEQ multiplex PCR, and TCRdb's table has in-frame clones only and misses some. The sample contains about 48,000 clones, roughly 84% of which appear only once. Sequences were derived from CD4+ or CD8+ T cells sorted from blood, sampled in a trial of the OX40 agonist ivuxolimab. These receptors came from an adult with an advanced solid tumor such as melanoma, head and neck, liver or kidney cancer.

This sequence joins TRBV27 and TRBJ2-1; 8 nucleotides match TRBD2. The CDR3 is 14 residues long. Germline V CDR1 and CDR2: MNHEY, SMNVEV (reference sequence). Trimming took 6 bases from V and 4 from J; bases not matched to a gene: 5. The CDR3 reads CASSSREEYNEQFF. CDR3 in DNA: TGTGCCAGCAGCTCGCGGGAGGAATACAATGAGCAGTTCTTC.

The chain recombines TRBV9 with TRBJ2-1; D may be TRBD2 (6 bases). There are 16 residues in the CDR3. Germline values: CDR1 SGDLS, CDR2 YYNGEE. V was pared by 2 bases and J by 0 bases, with 12 bases between. This CDR3 is CASSVRDLSSYNEQFF. The CDR3 nucleotides read TGTGCCAGCAGCGTGCGGGACCTTAGCTCCTACAATGAGCAGTTCTTC.

The genes are TRBV5-1 and TRBJ2-5, with D tentatively TRBD2 (5 bases). Germline CDR1 and CDR2: SGHRS and YFSETQ. The CDR3 runs to 16 residues. V lost 2 bases, J lost 1 base, and 15 bases lay in between. The CDR3 loop is CASSLSQRRSQETQYF. The CDR3 DNA reads as TGCGCCAGCAGCTTATCACAGCGGAGATCCCAAGAGACCCAGTACTTC.